One sample yielded the 2 T cell receptor beta chains listed below, sequenced in a study of shared clonotypes between healthy human individuals. Repertoires were generated with immunoSEQ multiplex PCR, while TCRdb's copy carries only in-frame clones and drops some. Here the sample spans fewer than 1.8 million clones, 98% being singletons. The sequenced sample consisted of naive CD4+ T cells sorted from blood. Subset here: CD45RA+ positively selected. These receptors all stem from a young man in good health.

This sequence joins TRBV10-1 and TRBJ2-2, with D perhaps TRBD1 (5 bases). The CDR3 is made up of 13 amino acids. The germline V gene encodes CDR1 WNHNN and CDR2 SYGVQD (reference sequence). V lost 3 bases to trimming and J lost 7 bases, with 9 bases between them. The CDR3 here is CASSDRAVGELFF. The CDR3 DNA follows: TGCGCCAGCAGTGACAGGGCCGTCGGGGAGCTGTTTTTT.

This chain connects TRBV19 to TRBJ2-2; D is unclear. This CDR3 has 15 residues. Trimming stripped 2 bases from V and 2 bases from J, with 9 bases between. The germline V gene encodes CDR1 LNHDA and CDR2 SQIVND (reference sequence). The CDR3 loop reads CASSIRVRNTGELFF. DNA for the CDR3: TGTGCCAGTAGTATACGGGTCAGAAACACCGGGGAGCTGTTTTTT. The whole variable domain, filled in from reference TRBV19 and TRBJ2-2, reads DGGITQSPKYLFRKEGQNVTLSCEQNLNHDAMYWYRQDPGQGLRLIYYSQIVNDFQKGDIAEGYSVSREKKESFPLTVTSAQKNPTAFYLCASSIRVRNTGELFFGEGSRLTVL.